A single sample gave rise to the 25 T cell receptor beta chains below, sequenced in a study of blood T cell repertoires in COVID-19. The assay was immunoSEQ multiplex PCR, and TCRdb's table has in-frame clones only and misses some. The table records roughly 240,000 clones, approximately 86% of them present only once. The sequenced material came from PBMCs or T cells enriched from blood (not recorded which). Receptor source: a woman in her 30s with acute COVID-19.

The chain employs TRBV7-9 and TRBJ2-2, with a tentative D call TRBD1 (6 bases). V was cut by 5 bases and J by 2 bases, with 18 bases left in between. Germline V gene data show CDR1 as SEHNR and CDR2 as FQNEAQ (reference sequence). This CDR3 has 17 amino acids. The CDR3 sequence: CASSPTLGQPNTGELFF. As DNA, the CDR3 is TGTGCCAGCAGCCCCACCCTCGGACAGCCAAACACCGGGGAGCTGTTTTTT.

J is TRBJ2-7 and V is TRBV5-6; D is perhaps TRBD1 (6 bases). CDR1 and CDR2 (germline): SGHDT, YYEEEE. V lost 0 bases and J 3 bases, leaving 10 bases between the germline ends. This CDR3 contains 14 residues. The chain's CDR3 is CASSLGQEGYEQYF. CDR3 sequence (DNA): TGTGCCAGCAGCTTGGGACAGGAAGGCTACGAGCAGTACTTC.

J is TRBJ2-7 and V is TRBV5-1; 8 bases are a match to TRBD1. Unmatched junction bases numbered 13, after V lost 2 bases and J lost 0 bases. The germline V gene encodes CDR1 SGHRS and CDR2 YFSETQ. The CDR3 runs 18 residues. Here the CDR3 DNA reads TGCGCCAGCAGCTTACGGACAGGGAGAGACGCCGACTCCTACGAGCAGTACTTC. Its protein product is CASSLRTGRDADSYEQYF.

The V call is TRBV18, the J call TRBJ1-5, with D maybe TRBD1 (5 bases). V gave up 2 bases and J gave up 2 bases, with 16 bases separating them. The germline V gene encodes CDR1 KGHSH and CDR2 LQKENI. This CDR3 is 17 amino acids long. The CDR3 reads CASSPTTGISGNQPQHF. CDR3 in DNA: TGTGCCAGCTCACCAACCACAGGAATAAGTGGCAATCAGCCCCAGCATTTT.

The chain combines TRBV6-5 with TRBJ1-2; no clear D. Per germline, CDR1 MNHEY and CDR2 SVGAGI. V was trimmed by 6 bases and J by 6 bases, leaving 17 bases between them. This CDR3 is 14 amino acids long. The CDR3 DNA sequence: TGTGCCAGCAGACCACCGGGTTTGCTTAATGGCTACACCTTC. Amino acids: CASRPPGLLNGYTF.

This chain connects TRBV7-2 to TRBJ1-2; 7 bases line up with TRBD1. The J segment lost 4 bases and the V segment lost 1 base, leaving 3 bases of the junction unmatched. The length of the CDR3 is 14 residues. Germline V gives CDR1 SGHTA, CDR2 FQGNSA. CDR3 coding DNA: TGTGCCAGCAGCTTAGGAGGACAGGTCTATGGCTACACCTTC. Protein: CASSLGGQVYGYTF.

This chain connects TRBV6-5 to TRBJ1-2, with D possibly being TRBD1 (5 bases). The V and J ends lost 4 bases and 8 bases respectively, with 14 bases between them. The length of the CDR3 is 13 residues. From germline, CDR1 is MNHEY and CDR2 SVGAGI. For the CDR3, the DNA is TGTGCCAGCAGTTGGGAGGGGAGGAGAGGCTACACCTTC. Its protein product is CASSWEGRRGYTF.

The J gene is TRBJ2-7, the V gene TRBV7-9, with a possible D match to TRBD2 (5 bases). Trimming took 0 bases from V and 2 from J, leaving 8 bases between them. This CDR3 has 14 residues. Germline V gene data show CDR1 as SEHNR and CDR2 as FQNEAQ (reference sequence). The CDR3 spells CASSLAIGTYEQYF. The CDR3, as DNA: TGTGCCAGCAGCTTAGCCATCGGGACCTACGAGCAGTACTTC.

The V gene is TRBV6-5, the J gene TRBJ1-2; the D gene is possibly TRBD1 (6 bases). V was pared by 5 bases and J by 2 bases, with 15 bases between. The CDR3 consists of 15 residues. Germline loops: CDR1 MNHEY, CDR2 SVGAGI. CDR3 sequence reads: CASSRTAPPNYGYTF. CDR3 nucleotides: TGTGCCAGCAGTAGGACAGCACCTCCAAACTATGGCTACACCTTC.

In DNA form, the CDR3 reads TGTGCCAGCAGTTTCGATTTGGACACATCCTACGAGCAGTACTTC. As protein: CASSFDLDTSYEQYF. V gene TRBV6-6 combines with J gene TRBJ2-7; weak D call: TRBD1 (5 bases). Germline V gene data show CDR1 as MNHNY and CDR2 as SVGAGI (reference sequence). Trimming left V 4 bases short and J 1 base short, with 14 bases between. The CDR3 consists of 15 residues.

CDR3 nucleotides: TGCAGTTCGAGCATGAACACTGAAGCTTTCTTT. Protein sequence: CSSSMNTEAFF. The chain couples TRBV20-1 to TRBJ1-1; D remains ambiguous. V was clipped by 8 bases and J by 0 bases, with 7 bases between them. Germline lookup yields CDR1 DFQATT and CDR2 SNEGSKA (reference sequence). The CDR3 totals 11 residues.

This rearrangement joins TRBV30 to TRBJ2-3, with D perhaps matching TRBD1 (5 bases). The V gene's germline CDR1 is GTSNPN and CDR2 SVGIG (reference sequence). The V end was cut by 2 bases, the J end by 10 bases, with 13 bases between. The CDR3 spans 12 residues. CDR3 protein: CAWSYDSRPQYF. CDR3 sequence (DNA): TGTGCCTGGAGTTATGACAGCAGGCCGCAGTATTTT. The whole variable domain, filled in from reference TRBV30 and TRBJ2-3, reads SQTIHQWPATLVQPVGSPLSLECTVEGTSNPNLYWYRQAAGRGLQLLFYSVGIGQISSEVPQNLSASRPQDRQFILSSKKLLLSDSGFYLCAWSYDSRPQYFGPGTRLTVL.

The chain is built from TRBV6-6 and TRBJ2-1, with 8 nucleotides matching TRBD1. V shed 8 bases and J 4 bases; nucleotides not matched to a gene: 10. CDR1 is MNHNY and CDR2 is SVGAGI in the germline V gene (reference sequence). The CDR3 is 15 residues long. In nucleotides, the CDR3 is TGTGCCAGCTCACAGGGGGATTTAAAGTACAATGAGCAGTTCTTC. As protein: CASSQGDLKYNEQFF.

This chain uses TRBV11-2 with TRBJ1-1; D remains ambiguous. The germline V gene encodes CDR1 SGHAT and CDR2 FQNNGV. The length of the CDR3 is 13 residues. V was shortened by 2 bases and J by 5 bases, with 9 bases between the two germline ends. CDR3 sequence reads: CASSLIGETEAFF. Written as DNA, the CDR3 is TGTGCCAGCAGCTTAATAGGAGAAACTGAAGCTTTCTTT.

Concerning this clone: At one end the junction does not follow the germline gene, possibly because of a read error. V is TRBV19 and J is TRBJ2-1; D possibly corresponds to TRBD1 (6 bases). Germline CDR1 LNHDA, CDR2 SQIVND (reference sequence). The length of the CDR3 is 12 residues. CDR3 protein: CTSSTRGNEQFF. The CDR3, as DNA: TGTACCAGTAGTACCAGGGGCAATGAGCAGTTCTTC.

The chain uses TRBV5-1 and TRBJ2-1; 11 bases agree with TRBD2. CDR3 length: 14 amino acids. The V gene's germline CDR1 is SGHRS and CDR2 YFSETQ. The V and J ends lost 5 bases and 8 bases, in that order; junction bases with no gene match: 6. CDR3 DNA sequence: TGCGCCAGCAGGCCCGGGACTAGCGGATATGAGCAGTTCTTC. As protein: CASRPGTSGYEQFF.

The chain employs TRBV5-1 and TRBJ2-5, with D possibly being TRBD1 (5 bases). The V and J ends lost 5 bases and 2 bases respectively, with 10 bases between them. The CDR3 has 13 amino acids. The germline gives CDR1 SGHRS, CDR2 YFSETQ. The CDR3: CASRPDRQETQYF. CDR3 nucleotide sequence: TGCGCCAGCAGGCCTGACAGACAAGAGACCCAGTACTTC. Full variable domain (missing parts from reference TRBV5-1 and TRBJ2-5): KAGVTQTPRYLIKTRGQQVTLSCSPISGHRSVSWYQQTPGQGLQFLFEYFSETQRNKGNFPGRFSGRQFSNSRSEMNVSTLELGDSALYLCASRPDRQETQYFGPGTRLLVL.

This chain uses TRBV19 with TRBJ1-5; 9 positions match TRBD1. This CDR3 comprises 16 residues. Trimming took 5 bases from V and 3 from J; bases not matched to a gene: 8. Germline V gene lookup returns CDR1 LNHDA and CDR2 SQIVND (reference sequence). The DNA of the CDR3 is TGTGCCAGTAGTCTGGACAGGGGCCGATTCAATCAGCCCCAGCATTTT. It yields the protein CASSLDRGRFNQPQHF.

The rearrangement uses TRBV18 and TRBJ2-3, with TRBD2 matching 7 bases. V shed 5 bases and J 2 bases; nucleotides not matched to a gene: 4. The germline V gene has CDR1 KGHSH and CDR2 LQKENI. The CDR3 contains 14 residues. The DNA of the CDR3 is TGTGCCAGCTCAGGTAGCGGGTTCACAGATACGCAGTATTTT. Translated, it gives CASSGSGFTDTQYF.

J is TRBJ2-1 and V is TRBV18, with 9 bases lining up with TRBD2. This CDR3 is built from 15 residues. From germline, CDR1 is KGHSH and CDR2 LQKENI. V lost 6 bases to trimming and J lost 0 bases; unmatched junction nucleotides: 3. DNA of the CDR3: TGTGCCAGCTCGCCTAGCGGGACCTCCTACAATGAGCAGTTCTTC. Its protein product is CASSPSGTSYNEQFF.

The V gene is TRBV18, the J gene TRBJ1-6; D not certain. V was cut by 3 bases and J by 8 bases, with 14 bases left in between. CDR3 length: 15 amino acids. From germline, CDR1 is KGHSH and CDR2 LQKENI. The CDR3 reads CASSPTRATDSPLHF. The CDR3 DNA sequence: TGTGCCAGCTCACCTACCCGAGCCACGGATTCACCCCTCCACTTT. The full variable domain, with the rest looked up from reference TRBV18 and TRBJ1-6, is NAGVMQNPRHLVRRRGQEARLRCSPMKGHSHVYWYRQLPEEGLKFMVYLQKENIIDESGMPKERFSAEFPKEGPSILRIQQVVRGDSAAYFCASSPTRATDSPLHFGNGTRLTVT.

The CDR3, as DNA: TGTGCCAGCAGCTCGCCCGGGACTAGCGGGGGAGTTGCCTACAATGAGCAGTTCTTC. It yields the protein CASSSPGTSGGVAYNEQFF. The gene calls are TRBV7-6 and TRBJ2-1; 14 bases agree with TRBD2. CDR3 length: 19 amino acids. V was clipped by 4 bases and J by 2 bases; unmatched bases: 10. Germline assignment: CDR1 SGHVS and CDR2 FNYEAQ.

This sequence joins TRBV5-4 and TRBJ1-2; D is ambiguous. The CDR3 runs to 14 residues. CDR1 SGHNT and CDR2 YYREEE come from the germline V gene (reference sequence). Trimming stripped 0 bases from V and 8 bases from J, with 14 bases between. CDR3 bases: TGTGCCAGCAGCTTGGCGGTGGCAGGAGGGGGCTACACCTTC. Protein sequence: CASSLAVAGGGYTF.

The J gene is TRBJ1-1, the V gene TRBV27; D is ambiguous. Germline-derived CDR1 and CDR2 are MNHEY and SMNVEV (reference sequence). CDR3 length: 15 amino acids. The V end was cut by 5 bases, the J end by 1 base, with 14 bases between. CDR3 nucleotide sequence: TGTGCCAGCAGTCTAAACCCCTCAGGGAACACTGAAGCTTTCTTT. Translated, it gives CASSLNPSGNTEAFF.

This clone has a handful of counts. The chain has TRBV11-2 and TRBJ2-1; D gene uncertain. V was shortened by 4 bases and J by 3 bases, with 13 bases between the two germline ends. Germline CDR1 SGHAT, CDR2 FQNNGV. There are 15 residues in the CDR3. The CDR3: CASSYKYRIYNEQFF. CDR3 coding DNA: TGTGCCAGCAGCTACAAATACAGAATCTACAATGAGCAGTTCTTC.